The T cell receptor (beta chain) under discussion was sequenced for a study of synovial regulatory T cells in juvenile arthritis (dated by TCRdb to 2013 to 2016). General notes on the study: Of the sequenced patients, a few were therapy-naive, one was treated with methotrexate plus infliximab, about 6 were treated with methotrexate, and one lacked treatment information. The study compared TCRbeta CDR3 repertoires of blood iaTreg cells, other blood Treg cells and synovial fluid Treg cells from matched patient samples. Effector T cell subsets were also sequenced in the study cohort for comparisons, but only blood and synovial fluid Treg cells are covered by the Treg dataset alone. TCR repertoire comparisons included Treg and Teff subsets from fewer than twelve JIA patients with active disease.

Overall study results and their limits: Lower TCR diversity was observed in blood iaTreg cells than in other blood Treg cells, consistent with antigen-driven expansion. Synovial Treg cells shared more CDR3 sequences with iaTreg cells than with other blood Treg cells, and Chao-Jaccard similarity confirmed that synovial Treg cells were more closely related to iaTreg cells. Across patients, iaTreg TCR repertoires were largely private and overlapped partially with synovial Teff repertoires and blood CPL repertoires.

This clone comes out as large (0.1 to 1%) from its frequency, since no count is listed. Its antigen is still unknown. iaTreg cells were defined as HLA-DR+ Treg cells, were more frequent in NO ID patients than in ID patients at Tend, and were hypothesised to expand during inflammation. The donors for the TCR repertoire analysis were 11 juvenile idiopathic arthritis patients with active disease who had not reached inactive disease, of whom 3 were polyarticular and 8 were oligoarticular. A median age of around 11 years (range about 2.4-25) and a median disease duration of around seven years (range 0.2-19.1) were recorded for the TCR-sequenced patients. The samples for TCR repertoire analysis were obtained at two Italian centres. Peripheral blood mononuclear cells were separated on a Histopaque-1077 density gradient and then cryopreserved in around 90% FCS with approximately 10% DMSO. Libraries were made using the immunoSEQ multiplex PCR assay. TCRbeta CDR3 sequencing was performed by Adaptive Biotechnologies. The study's processing was this. Repertoire similarity was assessed with the Chao-modified Jaccard index and with the median clonotype overlap from 200 random subsamples of equal sample size. Similarity analyses were performed using either productive nucleotide sequences or in silico-translated amino acid sequences. Hierarchical clustering with single linkage and t-SNE based on Chao-modified Jaccard distances were applied for the comparison of repertoires. Repertoire diversity was assessed with the Renyi index over a range of alpha values after the sample sizes were normalised. The clones in this table, taken by TCRdb from immuneACCESS, are in-frame only. Not every clone is retained; where verified, under half of the shortfall comes from an unresolved V gene, and the cause of the rest is unknown. V and J calls and clone size are those listed in that table; D and trimming were worked out from the DNA. The table held for this sample gives over 350 clones. Approximately 5% of the sample goes to the ten largest clones.

CDR1 and CDR2 (SGHVS, FQNEAQ) derive from the germline V gene. The CDR3 spans 14 residues, from the cysteine through the phenylalanine. No DNA is listed. The TCR comes from a donor between 2 and 29 years old with juvenile idiopathic arthritis. The chain was built from TRBV7-8 and TRBJ2-1; TCRdb outputs TRBD2, but without DNA this stays unchecked. Sequencing was performed on Treg cells from blood. The label giving this sample's cell subset or site can be read as: HLA-DR+ inflammation-associated blood Treg cells. CDR3 protein: CASAWGGTYNEQFF.